The 27 T cell receptor beta chains listed next were all sequenced from one sample in a study of blood T cell repertoires in COVID-19. TCRdb's copy holds only in-frame clones and misses some; the assay was immunoSEQ multiplex PCR. This sample has approximately 450,000 clones; roughly 91% occur once, and the top ten carry approximately 4.3%. Material: peripheral blood. The receptors stem from a woman in her thirties with acute or convalescent COVID-19.

This sequence joins TRBV6-4 and TRBJ2-3; TRBD2 matches 8 bases. The CDR3 spans 14 residues. Germline trimming cut 6 bases from V and 2 bases from J; bases unmatched to any gene: 4. Per the germline V gene, CDR1 is MRHNA and CDR2 is SNTAGT. The CDR3 sequence is CASSPGLATDTQYF. As DNA, the CDR3 is TGTGCCAGCAGCCCTGGACTAGCCACAGATACGCAGTATTTT.

The chain couples TRBV11-1 to TRBJ2-7, with TRBD1 identical over 9 bases. From germline, CDR1 is SGHAT and CDR2 FQDESV (reference sequence). V was pared by 5 bases and J by 0 bases, with 5 bases of the junction left unmatched. The CDR3 is 15 amino acids. The chain's CDR3 is CASSASGQGSYEQYF. The CDR3 coding sequence is TGTGCCAGCAGCGCCTCGGGACAGGGCTCCTACGAGCAGTACTTC. Drawing the rest from reference TRBV11-1 and TRBJ2-7, the complete variable domain is EAEVAQSPRYKITEKSQAVAFWCDPISGHATLYWYRQILGQGPELLVQFQDESVVDDSQLPKDRFSAERLKGVDSTLKIQPAELGDSAMYLCASSASGQGSYEQYFGPGTRLTVT.

V gene TRBV3-1 (or the pseudogene TRBV3-2) combines with J gene TRBJ1-1, with no clear D. This CDR3 contains 14 residues. Germline V lookup: CDR1 LGHDT, CDR2 YNNKEL (reference sequence). Trimming stripped 4 bases from V and 5 bases from J, with 14 bases between. The CDR3 nucleotides read TGTGCCAGCAGCCCACAAATGTCCGGGACTGAAGCTTTCTTT. This encodes CASSPQMSGTEAFF.

The chain has TRBV10-1 and TRBJ2-7, with no clear D. Germline-derived CDR1 and CDR2 are WNHNN and SYGVQD (reference sequence). V was trimmed by 6 bases and J by 2 bases, leaving 20 bases between them. CDR3 length: 16 amino acids. The CDR3 spells CASSRLESQVPYEQYF. The CDR3 coding sequence is TGCGCCAGCAGCCGCCTCGAGTCCCAAGTTCCCTACGAGCAGTACTTC.

V and J are TRBV2 and TRBJ2-3; TRBD2 matches at 11 bases. V was clipped by 6 bases and J by 1 base; unmatched bases: 6. Germline V CDR1 and CDR2: SNHLY, FYNNEI. The CDR3 runs to 16 residues. CDR3: CASRTLLAGGTDTQYF. The CDR3 nucleotides are TGTGCCAGCAGGACCTTACTAGCGGGGGGCACAGATACGCAGTATTTT.

CDR3 DNA: TGTGCCAGCGGGGGGGGCAATCAGCCCCAGCATTTT. Translation gives CASGGGNQPQHF. V is TRBV6-5 and J is TRBJ1-5; TRBD1 is a possible D gene (5 bases). The CDR3 sequence is 12 residues long. V was clipped by 8 bases and J by 2 bases, with 7 bases between them. Germline V gives CDR1 MNHEY, CDR2 SVGAGI.

J is TRBJ1-6 and V is TRBV28, with 7 bases fitting TRBD1. Germline lookup yields CDR1 MDHEN and CDR2 SYDVKM. CDR3 length equals 15 residues. V gave up 6 bases and J gave up 6 bases; unmatched junction bases: 8. DNA for the CDR3: TGTGCCAGCAGGCCAAGGGGGACAGCTAATTCACCCCTCCACTTT. Protein product: CASRPRGTANSPLHF.

The chain recombines TRBV7-3 with TRBJ2-1; 7 bases are shared with TRBD1. V was clipped by 2 bases and J by 8 bases; unmatched bases: 12. There are 16 residues in the CDR3. From germline, CDR1 is SGHTA and CDR2 FQGTGA. DNA of the CDR3: TGTGCCAGCAGCTTAGATGTGCCTTATACAGGGGATGAGCAGTTCTTC. Amino acids: CASSLDVPYTGDEQFF.

For this clone: A much more abundant neighbour one base away suggests this may be a read error. This chain joins TRBV29-1 and TRBJ1-6, with D perhaps TRBD1 (5 bases). The CDR3 consists of 12 residues. Per germline, CDR1 SQVTM and CDR2 ANQGSEA. This chain's CDR3 is CSVDLPGGLLYF. CDR3 DNA: TGCAGCGTTGATCTTCCTGGGGGACTCCTCTACTTT. Looking up the rest from reference TRBV29-1 and TRBJ1-6 gives the full variable domain: SAVISQKPSRDICQRGTSLTIQCQVDSQVTMMFWYRQQPGQSLTLIATANQGSEATYESGFVIDKFPISRPNLTFSTLTVSNMSPEDSSIYLCSVDLPGGLLYFGNGTRLTVT.

V and J are TRBV29-1 and TRBJ1-2, with D perhaps matching TRBD1 (5 bases). V lost 6 bases, J lost 4 bases, and 15 bases lay in between. The germline CDR1 and CDR2 sequences are SQVTM and ANQGSEA. The CDR3 is 13 residues long. For the CDR3, the DNA is TGCAGCGTGGGTGACAGCGTTCGCTATGGCTACACCTTC. It is translated as CSVGDSVRYGYTF.

A few counts support this clone. This chain links TRBV20-1 with TRBJ2-7; the D is unclear. Germline V gene sequence: CDR1 DFQATT, CDR2 SNEGSKA (reference sequence). The CDR3 runs to 12 residues. V lost 3 bases and J lost 3, with 9 bases in between. For the CDR3, the DNA is TGCAGTGCTAGTTTACAGAACTACGAGCAGTACTTC. It encodes CSASLQNYEQYF.

The V call is TRBV2, the J call TRBJ1-2; TRBD1 is a possible D gene (6 bases). Per the germline V gene, CDR1 is SNHLY and CDR2 is FYNNEI. The CDR3 has 14 residues. Trimming took 6 bases from V and 4 from J, leaving 15 bases between them. CDR3 sequence: CASRPDRQTYGYTF. The CDR3 DNA is TGTGCCAGCAGACCAGACAGGCAGACCTATGGCTACACCTTC.

The gene calls are TRBV27 and TRBJ2-5, with 8 bases lining up with TRBD2. Germline CDR1 MNHEY, CDR2 SMNVEV (reference sequence). V lost 7 bases, J lost 1 base, and 11 bases stayed unmatched. The CDR3 loop spans 16 amino acids. CDR3 bases: TGTGCCAGCACCTCCCTAGGGGGACTAGGCCAAGAGACCCAGTACTTC. The encoded protein is CASTSLGGLGQETQYF.

The rearrangement uses TRBV6-5 and TRBJ1-2, with 9 bases that match TRBD1. This CDR3 contains 16 residues. The ends lost 2 bases at V and 2 bases at J; junction bases unmatched: 6. Germline lookup yields CDR1 MNHEY and CDR2 SVGAGI. The CDR3 here is CASSYNRDRANYGYTF. The CDR3 DNA sequence: TGTGCCAGCAGTTACAACCGGGACAGGGCCAACTATGGCTACACCTTC.

This clone has a handful of counts. V usage is TRBV5-6 and J usage is TRBJ2-7; 9 bases line up with TRBD1. J was trimmed by 0 bases and V by 4 bases; bases with no gene match: 5. The CDR3 totals 15 residues. Germline values: CDR1 SGHDT, CDR2 YYEEEE. DNA for the CDR3: TGTGCCAGCAGCAAGGGACAGGGAAGCTCCTACGAGCAGTACTTC. Translation: CASSKGQGSSYEQYF.

The chain uses TRBV5-1 and TRBJ2-7, with 10 bases matching TRBD2. The germline V gene has CDR1 SGHRS and CDR2 YFSETQ. Trimming cost V 2 bases and J 5 bases; bases outside gene matches: 4. This CDR3 comprises 14 residues. CDR3 region: CASSLSGGANEQYF. The CDR3 nucleotides read TGCGCCAGCAGCTTAAGCGGGGGGGCAAACGAGCAGTACTTC.

The chain links TRBV7-9 to TRBJ2-5; D is perhaps TRBD1 (6 bases). Trimming took 5 bases from V and 2 from J, leaving 12 bases between them. The CDR3 spans 14 residues. Germline CDR1 reads SEHNR; CDR2 reads FQNEAQ (reference sequence). The CDR3 is CASSPRTVQETQYF. Written as DNA, the CDR3 is TGTGCCAGCAGCCCAAGGACAGTACAAGAGACCCAGTACTTC.

This clone was counted only a few times. The chain couples TRBV28 to TRBJ1-6, with 8 bases identical to TRBD1. The CDR3 is 14 amino acids. V was pared by 0 bases and J by 10 bases, with 2 bases of the junction left unmatched. CDR1 is MDHEN and CDR2 is SYDVKM in the germline V gene. This chain's CDR3 is CASSLWQGASPLHF. The DNA of the CDR3 is TGTGCCAGCAGTTTATGGCAGGGGGCATCACCCCTCCACTTT.

The V gene is TRBV7-9, the J gene TRBJ1-1; the match to TRBD1 covers 9 bases. V lost 4 bases to trimming and J lost 6 bases; unmatched junction nucleotides: 6. The length of the CDR3 is 14 residues. Looked up from germline, CDR1 is SEHNR and CDR2 is FQNEAQ (reference sequence). The CDR3 sequence is CASSSGTGKSEAFF. CDR3 DNA: TGTGCCAGCAGCTCCGGGACAGGGAAGTCTGAAGCTTTCTTT.

This clone has more than one count but fewer than ten. The CDR3 is CAESGAGDTEAFF. The DNA for the CDR3 is TGTGCCGAGTCCGGGGCAGGGGACACTGAAGCTTTCTTT. The rearrangement joins TRBV6-6 to TRBJ1-1; a weak D match, TRBD1 (6 bases). The CDR3 covers 13 residues. Trimming shortened V by 11 bases and J by 3 bases, and 16 bases separated the two germline ends. Germline loops: CDR1 MNHNY, CDR2 SVGAGI (reference sequence).

The count of this clone is one. This chain uses TRBV19 with TRBJ2-5; TRBD1 is a possible D gene (5 bases). Trimming removed 7 bases at V and 5 bases at J, with 14 bases between. The CDR3 has 13 amino acids. Germline CDR1 and CDR2: LNHDA and SQIVND (reference sequence). The CDR3, as DNA: TGTGCCAGTATCACTCAGGGCGTGGAGACCCAGTACTTC. Protein product: CASITQGVETQYF.

The chain has TRBV28 and TRBJ2-1; unclear D gene. V lost 4 bases, J lost 2 bases, and 15 bases lay in between. From germline, CDR1 is MDHEN and CDR2 SYDVKM. The CDR3 has 16 residues. CDR3 protein: CASSSRGKSAYNEQFF. The CDR3 DNA is TGTGCCAGCAGTTCACGCGGAAAGAGCGCCTACAATGAGCAGTTCTTC.

The chain joins TRBV5-1 to TRBJ2-2; maybe TRBD2 (6 bases). The germline V and J ends were trimmed by 1 base and 0 bases, with 10 bases remaining between them. Per the germline V gene, CDR1 is SGHRS and CDR2 is YFSETQ. The CDR3 is made up of 16 amino acids. CDR3 region: CASSLYGSANTGELFF. In DNA, the CDR3 is TGCGCCAGCAGCTTGTACGGGAGCGCGAACACCGGGGAGCTGTTTTTT.

The chain links TRBV5-1 to TRBJ2-5, with D perhaps matching TRBD2 (7 bases). V lost 4 bases, J lost 2 bases, and 15 bases lay in between. CDR1 SGHRS and CDR2 YFSETQ come from the germline V gene. The CDR3 runs 15 residues. In nucleotides, the CDR3 is TGCGCCAGCAGCGCCTTACGGGGGGCTCAAGAGACCCAGTACTTC. It encodes CASSALRGAQETQYF.

The chain couples TRBV30 to TRBJ1-1; maybe TRBD1 (6 bases). The CDR3 totals 14 residues. The germline V gene encodes CDR1 GTSNPN and CDR2 SVGIG (reference sequence). The ends were cut back, 6 bases at V and 0 bases at J, with 14 bases in the middle. The CDR3 sequence is CACSHRTVNTEAFF. The CDR3 region has the DNA TGTGCCTGTTCTCATCGGACAGTGAACACTGAAGCTTTCTTT.

The chain employs TRBV6-5 and TRBJ2-3; D is possibly TRBD1 (6 bases). The CDR3 covers 15 residues. Germline-derived CDR1 and CDR2 are MNHEY and SVGAGI. V was clipped by 5 bases and J by 5 bases, with 17 bases between them. The CDR3 protein is CASSQSGTIGDTQYF. The CDR3 DNA follows: TGTGCCAGCAGTCAATCCGGGACAATTGGAGATACGCAGTATTTT.

This chain joins TRBV2 and TRBJ1-1; no firm D call. Germline V gene data show CDR1 as SNHLY and CDR2 as FYNNEI. Trimming shortened V by 5 bases and J by 2 bases, and 6 bases separated the two germline ends. The CDR3 consists of 12 residues. This CDR3 reads CASSSSNTEAFF. CDR3 in DNA: TGTGCCAGCAGTTCGAGTAACACTGAAGCTTTCTTT.